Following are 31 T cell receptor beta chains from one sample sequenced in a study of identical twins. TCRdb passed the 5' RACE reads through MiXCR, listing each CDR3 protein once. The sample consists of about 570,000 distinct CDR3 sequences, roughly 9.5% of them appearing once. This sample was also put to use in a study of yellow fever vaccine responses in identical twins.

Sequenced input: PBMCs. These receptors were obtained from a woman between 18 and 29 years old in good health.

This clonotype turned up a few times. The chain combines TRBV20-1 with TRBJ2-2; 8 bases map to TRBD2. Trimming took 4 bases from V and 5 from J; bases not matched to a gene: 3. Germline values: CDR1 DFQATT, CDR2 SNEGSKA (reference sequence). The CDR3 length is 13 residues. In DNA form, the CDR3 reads TGCAGTGCTACCCCGGGGGGGACCGGGGAGCTGTTTTTT. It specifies CSATPGGTGELFF.

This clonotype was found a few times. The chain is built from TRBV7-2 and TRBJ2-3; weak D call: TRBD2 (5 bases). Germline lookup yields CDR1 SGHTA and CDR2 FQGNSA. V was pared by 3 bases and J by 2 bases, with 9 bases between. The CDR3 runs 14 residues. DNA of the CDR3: TGTGCCAGCAGCTTCGGGGAGACCACAGATACGCAGTATTTT. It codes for CASSFGETTDTQYF.

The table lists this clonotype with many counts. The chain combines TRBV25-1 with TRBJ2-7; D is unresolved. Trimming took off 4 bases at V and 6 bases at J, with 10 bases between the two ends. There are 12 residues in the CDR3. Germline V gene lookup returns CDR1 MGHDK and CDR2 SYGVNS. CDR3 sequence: CASSGGTLEQYF. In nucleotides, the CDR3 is TGTGCCAGCAGTGGGGGAACCCTCGAGCAGTACTTC.

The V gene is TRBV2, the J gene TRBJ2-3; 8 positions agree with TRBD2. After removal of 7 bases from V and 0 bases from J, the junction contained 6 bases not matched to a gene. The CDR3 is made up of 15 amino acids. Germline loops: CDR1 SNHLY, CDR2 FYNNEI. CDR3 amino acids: CASTRQRESTDTQYF. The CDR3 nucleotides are TGTGCCAGCACTAGGCAGCGGGAGAGCACAGATACGCAGTATTTT.

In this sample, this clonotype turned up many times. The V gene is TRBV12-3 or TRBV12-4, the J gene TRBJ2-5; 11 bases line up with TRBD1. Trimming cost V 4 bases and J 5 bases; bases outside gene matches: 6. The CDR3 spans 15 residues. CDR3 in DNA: TGTGCCAGCAGTTCTAGGACAGGGGGCTCGGAGACCCAGTACTTC. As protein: CASSSRTGGSETQYF.

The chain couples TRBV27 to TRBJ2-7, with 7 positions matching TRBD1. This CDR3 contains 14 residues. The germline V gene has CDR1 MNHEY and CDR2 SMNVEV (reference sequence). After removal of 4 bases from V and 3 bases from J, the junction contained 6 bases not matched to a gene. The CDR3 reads CASSSTGTFYEQYF. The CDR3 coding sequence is TGTGCCAGCAGTTCGACAGGGACCTTCTACGAGCAGTACTTC.

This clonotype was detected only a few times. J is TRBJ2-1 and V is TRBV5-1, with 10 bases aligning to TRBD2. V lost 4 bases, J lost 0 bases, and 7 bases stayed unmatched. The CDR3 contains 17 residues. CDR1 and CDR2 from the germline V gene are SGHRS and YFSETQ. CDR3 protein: CASSPSVAGGSYNEQFF. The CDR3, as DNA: TGCGCCAGCAGCCCGTCCGTAGCGGGGGGCTCCTACAATGAGCAGTTCTTC. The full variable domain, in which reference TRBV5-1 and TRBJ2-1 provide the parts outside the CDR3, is KAGVTQTPRYLIKTRGQQVTLSCSPISGHRSVSWYQQTPGQGLQFLFEYFSETQRNKGNFPGRFSGRQFSNSRSEMNVSTLELGDSALYLCASSPSVAGGSYNEQFFGPGTRLTVL.

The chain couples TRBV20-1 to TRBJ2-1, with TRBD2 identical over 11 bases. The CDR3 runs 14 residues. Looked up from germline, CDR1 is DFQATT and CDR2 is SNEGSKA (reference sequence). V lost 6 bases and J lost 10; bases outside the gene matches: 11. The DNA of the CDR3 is TGCAGTGCCGAGAAGGCTAGCGGGGGGAACGAGCAGTTCTTC. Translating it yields CSAEKASGGNEQFF.

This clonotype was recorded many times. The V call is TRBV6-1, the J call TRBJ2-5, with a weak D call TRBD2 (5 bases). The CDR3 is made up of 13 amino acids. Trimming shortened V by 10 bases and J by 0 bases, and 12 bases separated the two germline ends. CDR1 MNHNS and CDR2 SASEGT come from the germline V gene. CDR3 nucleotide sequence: TGTGCCACGGGGAATAGTGACCAAGAGACCCAGTACTTC. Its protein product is CATGNSDQETQYF.

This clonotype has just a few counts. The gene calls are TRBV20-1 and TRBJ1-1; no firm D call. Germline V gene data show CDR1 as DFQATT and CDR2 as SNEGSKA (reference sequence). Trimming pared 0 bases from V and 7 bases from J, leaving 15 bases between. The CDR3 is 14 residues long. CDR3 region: CSARDARRAGEAFF. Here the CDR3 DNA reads TGCAGTGCTAGAGATGCGCGACGGGCTGGTGAAGCTTTCTTT.

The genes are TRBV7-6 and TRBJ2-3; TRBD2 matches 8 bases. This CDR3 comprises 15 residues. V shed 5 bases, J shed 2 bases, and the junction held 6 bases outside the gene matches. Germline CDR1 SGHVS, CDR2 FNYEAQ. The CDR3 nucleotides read TGTGCCAGCAGCCCCCAGCGGGGGTCCACAGATACGCAGTATTTT. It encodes CASSPQRGSTDTQYF.

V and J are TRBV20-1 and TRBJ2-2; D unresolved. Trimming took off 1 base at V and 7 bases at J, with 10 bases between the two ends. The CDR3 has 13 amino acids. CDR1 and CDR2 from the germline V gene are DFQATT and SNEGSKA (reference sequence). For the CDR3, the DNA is TGCAGTGCTAGAGGGGATCCCCGCGGGGAGCTGTTTTTT. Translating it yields CSARGDPRGELFF.

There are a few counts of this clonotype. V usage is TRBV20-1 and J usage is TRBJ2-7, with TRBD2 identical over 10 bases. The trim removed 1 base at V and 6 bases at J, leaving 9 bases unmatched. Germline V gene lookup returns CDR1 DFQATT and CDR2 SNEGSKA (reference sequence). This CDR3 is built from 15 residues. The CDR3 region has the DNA TGCAGTGCTAGAGTGCTAGCGGGAGTTCAAGTCGAGCAGTACTTC. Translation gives CSARVLAGVQVEQYF.

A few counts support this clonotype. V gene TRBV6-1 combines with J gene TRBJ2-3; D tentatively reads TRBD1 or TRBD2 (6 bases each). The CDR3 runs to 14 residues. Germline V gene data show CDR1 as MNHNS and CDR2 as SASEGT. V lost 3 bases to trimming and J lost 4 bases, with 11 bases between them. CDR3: CASSEGRGADTQYF. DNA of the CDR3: TGTGCCAGCAGTGAGGGAAGGGGGGCAGATACGCAGTATTTT.

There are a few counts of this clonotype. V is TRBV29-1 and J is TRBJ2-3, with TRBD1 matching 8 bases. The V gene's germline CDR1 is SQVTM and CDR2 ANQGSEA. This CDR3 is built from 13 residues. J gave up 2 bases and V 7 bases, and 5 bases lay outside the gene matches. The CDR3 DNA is TGCAGCGCAAGGACAGGGACCACAGATACGCAGTATTTT. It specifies CSARTGTTDTQYF.

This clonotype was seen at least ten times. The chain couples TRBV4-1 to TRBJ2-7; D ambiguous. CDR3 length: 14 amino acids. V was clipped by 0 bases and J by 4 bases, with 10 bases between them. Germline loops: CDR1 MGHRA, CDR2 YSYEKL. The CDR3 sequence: CASSQESDLYEQYF. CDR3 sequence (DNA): TGCGCCAGCAGCCAAGAGTCAGACCTGTACGAGCAGTACTTC.

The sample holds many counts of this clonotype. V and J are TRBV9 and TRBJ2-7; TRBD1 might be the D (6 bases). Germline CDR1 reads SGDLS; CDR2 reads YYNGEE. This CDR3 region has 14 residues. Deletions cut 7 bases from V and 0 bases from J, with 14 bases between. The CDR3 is CASAGASSSYEQYF. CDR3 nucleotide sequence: TGTGCCAGCGCAGGGGCCTCCAGCTCCTACGAGCAGTACTTC.

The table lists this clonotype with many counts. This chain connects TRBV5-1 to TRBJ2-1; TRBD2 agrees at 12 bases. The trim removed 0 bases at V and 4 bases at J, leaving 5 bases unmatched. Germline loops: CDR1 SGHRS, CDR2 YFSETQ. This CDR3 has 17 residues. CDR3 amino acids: CASSLEPLAGGYNEQFF. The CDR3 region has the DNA TGCGCCAGCAGCTTGGAGCCGCTAGCGGGGGGGTACAATGAGCAGTTCTTC. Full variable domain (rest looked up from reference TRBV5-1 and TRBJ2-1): KAGVTQTPRYLIKTRGQQVTLSCSPISGHRSVSWYQQTPGQGLQFLFEYFSETQRNKGNFPGRFSGRQFSNSRSEMNVSTLELGDSALYLCASSLEPLAGGYNEQFFGPGTRLTVL.

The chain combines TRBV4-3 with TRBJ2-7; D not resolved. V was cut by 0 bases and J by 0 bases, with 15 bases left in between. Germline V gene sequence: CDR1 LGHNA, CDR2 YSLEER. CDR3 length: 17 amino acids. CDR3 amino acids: CASSQDRSDRSSYEQYF. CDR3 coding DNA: TGCGCCAGCAGCCAAGATCGGTCGGACCGGAGCTCCTACGAGCAGTACTTC.

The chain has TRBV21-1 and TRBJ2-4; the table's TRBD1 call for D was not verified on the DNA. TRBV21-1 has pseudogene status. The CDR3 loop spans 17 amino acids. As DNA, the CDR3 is TGTGCCAGCAGCGGCAGGGGGCGCGGGGTAGCCAAAAACATTCAGTACTTC. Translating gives CASSGRGRGVAKNIQYF.

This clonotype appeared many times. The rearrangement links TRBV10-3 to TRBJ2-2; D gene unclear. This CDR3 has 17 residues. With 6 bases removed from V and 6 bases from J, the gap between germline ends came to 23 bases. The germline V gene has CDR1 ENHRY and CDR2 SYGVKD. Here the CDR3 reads CAISSTASVLGPGELFF. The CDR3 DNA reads TGTGCCATCAGCTCTACCGCCAGCGTTCTAGGGCCCGGGGAGCTGTTTTTT.

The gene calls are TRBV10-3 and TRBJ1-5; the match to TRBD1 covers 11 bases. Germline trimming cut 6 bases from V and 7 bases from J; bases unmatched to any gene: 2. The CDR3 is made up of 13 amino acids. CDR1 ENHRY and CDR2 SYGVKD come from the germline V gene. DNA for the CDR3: TGTGCCATCAGCGGGACAGGGGGGCAGCCCCAGCATTTT. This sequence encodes CAISGTGGQPQHF.

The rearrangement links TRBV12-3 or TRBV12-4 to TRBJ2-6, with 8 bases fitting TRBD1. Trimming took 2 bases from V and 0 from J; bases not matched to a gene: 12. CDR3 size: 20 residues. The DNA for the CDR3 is TGTGCCAGCAGTTTACCGCGACAGGGGCTGAAGAGCTCTGGGGCCAACGTCCTGACTTTC. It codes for CASSLPRQGLKSSGANVLTF.

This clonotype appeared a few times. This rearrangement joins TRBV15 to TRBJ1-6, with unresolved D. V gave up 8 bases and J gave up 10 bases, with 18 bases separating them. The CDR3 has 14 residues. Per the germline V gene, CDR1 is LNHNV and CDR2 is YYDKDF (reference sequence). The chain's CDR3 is CATASGTQGSPLHF. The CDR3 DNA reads TGTGCCACCGCCTCAGGTACCCAAGGGTCACCCCTCCACTTT.

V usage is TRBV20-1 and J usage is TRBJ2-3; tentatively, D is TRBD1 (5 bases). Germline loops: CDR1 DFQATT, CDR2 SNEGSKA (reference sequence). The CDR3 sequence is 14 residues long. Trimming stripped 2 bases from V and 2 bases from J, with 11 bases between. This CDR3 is CSARSGILTDTQYF. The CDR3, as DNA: TGCAGTGCTAGATCAGGGATTCTCACAGATACGCAGTATTTT.

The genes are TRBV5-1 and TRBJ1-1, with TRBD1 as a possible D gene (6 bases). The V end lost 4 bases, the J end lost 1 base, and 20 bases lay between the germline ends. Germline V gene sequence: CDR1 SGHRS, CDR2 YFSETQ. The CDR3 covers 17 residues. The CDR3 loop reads CASSRSLPGHKNTEAFF. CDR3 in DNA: TGCGCCAGCAGCCGGTCGCTACCGGGACATAAGAACACTGAAGCTTTCTTT.

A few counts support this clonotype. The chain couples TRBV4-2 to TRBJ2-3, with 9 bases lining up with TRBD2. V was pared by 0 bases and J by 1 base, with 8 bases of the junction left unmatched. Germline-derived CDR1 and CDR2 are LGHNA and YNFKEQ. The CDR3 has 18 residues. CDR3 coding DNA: TGTGCCAGCAGCCAAGATGTGAGTGCGGGGGGGGGCACAGATACGCAGTATTTT. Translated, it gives CASSQDVSAGGGTDTQYF.

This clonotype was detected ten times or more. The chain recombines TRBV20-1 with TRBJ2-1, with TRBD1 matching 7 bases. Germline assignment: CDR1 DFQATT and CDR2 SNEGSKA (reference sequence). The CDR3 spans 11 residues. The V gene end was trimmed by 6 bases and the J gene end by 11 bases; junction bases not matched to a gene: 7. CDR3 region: CSALGTDKQFF. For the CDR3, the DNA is TGCAGTGCCCTAGGGACAGACAAGCAGTTCTTC.

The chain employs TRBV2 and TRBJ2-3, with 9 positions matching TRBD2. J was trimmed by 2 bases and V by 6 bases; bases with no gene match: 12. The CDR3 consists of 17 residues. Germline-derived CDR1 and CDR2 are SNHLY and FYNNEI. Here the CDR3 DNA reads TGTGCCAGCAGCCCCCCGCTAGCGGGGTCAAACACAGATACGCAGTATTTT. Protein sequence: CASSPPLAGSNTDTQYF.

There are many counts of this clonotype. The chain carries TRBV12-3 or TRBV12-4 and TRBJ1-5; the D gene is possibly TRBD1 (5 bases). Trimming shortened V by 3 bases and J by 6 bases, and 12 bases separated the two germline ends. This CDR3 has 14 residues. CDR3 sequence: CASSFSGAGQPQHF. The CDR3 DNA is TGTGCCAGCAGTTTTTCCGGGGCGGGTCAGCCCCAGCATTTT.

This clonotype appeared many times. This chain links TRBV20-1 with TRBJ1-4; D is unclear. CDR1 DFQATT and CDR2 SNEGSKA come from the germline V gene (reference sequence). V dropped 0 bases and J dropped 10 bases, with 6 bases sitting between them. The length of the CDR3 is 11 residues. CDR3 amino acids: CSARDVGKLFF. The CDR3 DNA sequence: TGCAGTGCTAGAGACGTCGGAAAACTGTTTTTT.